The next 2 T cell receptor beta chains were all read from a single sample in a study of T cell clones after liver transplantation. Clones were read by immunoSEQ multiplex PCR, and TCRdb kept only the in-frame ones, dropping some. The sample lists approximately 100,000 clones; 82% were seen once. Sequenced here: CD4+ T cells from blood, sampled before liver transplant. The receptors stem from a human donor who received a liver transplant.

The chain carries TRBV5-4 and TRBJ2-7; D is unresolved. CDR1 is SGHNT and CDR2 is YYREEE in the germline V gene (reference sequence). The germline V and J ends were trimmed by 5 bases and 4 bases, with 16 bases remaining between them. The CDR3 sequence is 14 residues long. CDR3 protein: CASSPTVSAYEQYF. DNA of the CDR3: TGTGCCAGCAGTCCCACTGTCTCGGCATACGAGCAGTACTTC.

V gene TRBV6-1 combines with J gene TRBJ2-7; D gene ambiguous. The V end lost 2 bases, the J end lost 4 bases, and 9 bases lay between the germline ends. The CDR3 extends over 13 amino acids. CDR1 MNHNS and CDR2 SASEGT come from the germline V gene. The CDR3 reads CASSEQLLYEQYF. CDR3 DNA: TGTGCCAGCAGTGAACAGCTTTTATACGAGCAGTACTTC.